This is a list of T cell receptor beta chains from one sample in a study of blood T cell repertoires in COVID-19. The repertoire was sequenced with immunoSEQ multiplex PCR; TCRdb's copy has only in-frame clones and lacks some. The profile shows some 670,000 clones, more than 80% of them singletons. The sample was peripheral blood. The origin of the receptors is a woman aged 18-35 years with acute or convalescent COVID-19. The conserved cysteine and the conserved F or W are not part of the CDR3 here. Fields, in order: V gene, CDR3 protein.

TRBV5-1 | ASSLGAGISLEAF
TRBV18 | ASSPSTMNSNQPQH
TRBV14 | ASSPMNTEAF
TRBV10-3 | AIIRVEDT
TRBV9 | ASSARQVTGQETQY
TRBV13 | ASRPAGGRTYEQY
TRBV5-1 | ASSPRDRGGTQY
TRBV30 | AWSVGRSQPQH
TRBV6-5 | ASSLRKGYGYT
TRBV12-3/TRBV12-4 | ASAPSRDTEAF
TRBV5-1 | ASSSRTGTNYGYT
TRBV10-1 | AGNRQGKATEAF
TRBV28 | ASSFRPGLAAVSYEQY
TRBV7-9 | ASTKRAGAPQETQY
TRBV9 | ASALQGTGELF
TRBV24-1 | ATSDGVYRGRNQPQH
TRBV14 | ASSRWGQERPNTGELF
TRBV29-1 | SVGGGNEQF
TRBV7-2 | ASSTPGGPGEEQY
TRBV5-6 | ASNLGQGTEAF
TRBV10-1 | ASPRGGGYT
TRBV7-3 | ASAGTGGADTQY
TRBV4-3 | ASSQELNYFGSLETQY
TRBV24-1 | ATSERRDSFYGYT
TRBV6-5 | ASHRGNTEAF
TRBV14 | ASSQGRTLRRINEQF
TRBV5-1 | ASSPGQGADGYT
TRBV24-1 | ATSDSRSREINYGYT
TRBV9 | ASSLWGGEKTEAF
TRBV7-9 | ASSSRDLTDTQY
TRBV4-1 | ASSQDRGRGNEKLF
TRBV5-1 | ASSEGGELF